This T cell receptor (beta chain) was found in a study of blood T cell repertoires in COVID-19. Turning to the study itself: Italy, Spain and the United States were the sources of the convalescent and acute COVID-19 samples. Sources were T cells, B-cell-depleted T cells, or PBMCs; the material itself was cDNA or gDNA.

Trimming left V 0 bases short and J 5 bases short, with 13 bases between. There are 15 residues in the CDR3. CDR1 and CDR2 (germline): MNHEY, SVGEGT. Original processing notes: Reference gene primer amplification gave estimated nucleated cell counts. Profiling relied on immunoSEQ multiplex PCR, and the TCRdb table lists in-frame clones only, not all of them. V, J and clone size reflect that table, while D and trimming were determined from the DNA. The top ten hold more than 40% of the sample, which has some 56,000 clones, 89% seen once. The Seattle site enrolled patients during active infection and followed them longitudinally.

The sequence was collected from a woman aged 55-70 years with COVID-19, enrolled during active disease. The sample comprised peripheral blood. The chain links TRBV6-2 or TRBV6-3 to TRBJ1-1, with D possibly matching TRBD1 (5 bases). DNA for the CDR3: TGTGCCAGCAGTTACTCAGGCAGGGCTGGAACTGAAGCTTTCTTT. This encodes CASSYSGRAGTEAFF.